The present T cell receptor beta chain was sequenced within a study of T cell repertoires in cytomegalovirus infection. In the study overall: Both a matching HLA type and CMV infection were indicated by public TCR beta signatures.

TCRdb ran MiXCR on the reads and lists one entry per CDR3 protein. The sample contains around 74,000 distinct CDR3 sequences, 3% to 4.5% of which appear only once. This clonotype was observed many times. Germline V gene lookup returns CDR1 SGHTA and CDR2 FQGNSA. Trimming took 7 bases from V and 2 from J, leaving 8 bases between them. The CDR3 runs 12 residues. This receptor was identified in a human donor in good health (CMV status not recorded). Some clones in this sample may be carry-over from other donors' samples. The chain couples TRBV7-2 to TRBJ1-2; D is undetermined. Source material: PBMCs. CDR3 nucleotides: TGTGCCAGCACCAAACAGAACTATGGCTACACCTTC. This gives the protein CASTKQNYGYTF.